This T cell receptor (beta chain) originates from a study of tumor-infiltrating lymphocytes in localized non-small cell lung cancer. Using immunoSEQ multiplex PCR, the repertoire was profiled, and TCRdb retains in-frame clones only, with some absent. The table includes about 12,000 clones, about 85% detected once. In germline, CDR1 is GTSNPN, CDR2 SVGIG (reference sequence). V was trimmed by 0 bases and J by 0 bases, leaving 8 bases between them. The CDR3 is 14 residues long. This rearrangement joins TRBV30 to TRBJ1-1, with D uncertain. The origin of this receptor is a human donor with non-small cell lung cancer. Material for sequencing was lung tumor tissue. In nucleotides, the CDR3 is TGTGCCTGGAGTGTAGGCAGGCTGAACACTGAAGCTTTCTTT. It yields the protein CAWSVGRLNTEAFF.